This T cell receptor (beta chain) was sequenced during a study of blood T cell repertoires in COVID-19. Study summary: Acute-phase and convalescent COVID-19 samples originated in the United States, Italy and Spain.

The study drew participants aged roughly 18 to 95 years from some 23 US areas. Researchers sorted participants into cohorts using their self-reported clinical history. In the original workflow: Amplification from reference gene primers served as the basis for estimated nucleated cell counts. TCRdb's copy holds only in-frame clones and misses some; the assay was immunoSEQ multiplex PCR. V, J and clone size reflect that table, while D and trimming were determined from the DNA. The sample yields roughly 180,000 clones, 82% seen once. The CDR3 is made up of 15 amino acids. V was pared by 3 bases and J by 5 bases, with 8 bases of the junction left unmatched. Per germline, CDR1 SGHRS and CDR2 YFSETQ.

The receptor was isolated from a man aged 55 to 69 who had recovered from COVID-19. The chain is built from TRBV5-1 and TRBJ2-7; 10 nucleotides align to TRBD1. Material: PBMCs or T cells enriched from blood (not recorded which). CDR3 in amino acids: CASSSGQGELHEQYF. DNA of the CDR3: TGCGCCAGCAGCTCTGGACAGGGGGAGCTCCACGAGCAGTACTTC. Based on the CDR3 plus reference TRBV5-1 and TRBJ2-7, the full variable domain is KAGVTQTPRYLIKTRGQQVTLSCSPISGHRSVSWYQQTPGQGLQFLFEYFSETQRNKGNFPGRFSGRQFSNSRSEMNVSTLELGDSALYLCASSSGQGELHEQYFGPGTRLTVT.